This passage covers 21 T cell receptor beta chains from one sample sequenced in a study of shared clonotypes between healthy human individuals. Sequenced by immunoSEQ multiplex PCR; TCRdb stores in-frame clones only, minus some. The sample lists millions of clones, about 92% occurring once. Material for sequencing was naive CD4+ T cells from PBMCs. Subset denoted: CD45RA+ positively selected. The receptor source for this set is a young man in good health. Some clones in this sample may be carry-over from other donors' samples.

The chain has TRBV19 and TRBJ1-2, with D possibly matching TRBD1 (5 bases). There are 12 residues in the CDR3. V was trimmed by 6 bases and J by 7 bases, leaving 12 bases between them. Germline loops: CDR1 LNHDA, CDR2 SQIVND (reference sequence). CDR3 nucleotides: TGTGCCAGTAGCAACAGGCTCCCTGGCTACACCTTC. It codes for CASSNRLPGYTF.

The V gene is TRBV6-6, the J gene TRBJ2-3, with 10 bases that match TRBD1. Looked up from germline, CDR1 is MNHNY and CDR2 is SVGAGI (reference sequence). The CDR3 is 15 amino acids. Losses at the gene ends were 2 bases for V and 8 bases for J; bases not matched to a gene: 7. CDR3 sequence: CASSYPGQGVVTQYF. The CDR3 DNA is TGTGCCAGCAGTTACCCCGGACAGGGGGTAGTTACGCAGTATTTT.

The chain couples TRBV7-9 to TRBJ2-1, with D possibly being TRBD1 (5 bases). This CDR3 has 16 residues. Trimming took off 0 bases at V and 7 bases at J, with 16 bases between the two ends. Germline V gene data show CDR1 as SEHNR and CDR2 as FQNEAQ (reference sequence). CDR3 in amino acids: CASSLANKGRSNEQFF. For the CDR3, the DNA is TGTGCCAGCAGCTTAGCGAATAAGGGGCGGTCGAATGAGCAGTTCTTC. Combining the CDR3 with reference TRBV7-9 and TRBJ2-1 gives the whole variable domain DTGVSQNPRHKITKRGQNVTFRCDPISEHNRLYWYRQTLGQGPEFLTYFQNEAQLEKSRLLSDRFSAERPKGSFSTLEIQRTEQGDSAMYLCASSLANKGRSNEQFFGPGTRLTVL.

The V call is TRBV7-9, the J call TRBJ2-7, with D tentatively TRBD1 or TRBD2 (5 bases each). The germline V and J ends were trimmed by 5 bases and 5 bases, with 16 bases remaining between them. The V gene's germline CDR1 is SEHNR and CDR2 FQNEAQ (reference sequence). The CDR3 has 14 residues. In DNA, the CDR3 is TGTGCCAGCAGCCTCGGGGCAGGTATGGACGAGCAGTACTTC. Amino acids: CASSLGAGMDEQYF.

V is TRBV6-1 and J is TRBJ1-5; no reliable D call. CDR3 length: 16 amino acids. Germline V gene sequence: CDR1 MNHNS, CDR2 SASEGT. V shed 1 base and J shed 0 bases, with 10 bases lying between them. CDR3 loop: CASSEGSLHSNQPQHF. CDR3 nucleotides: TGTGCCAGCAGTGAAGGTAGCCTACATAGCAATCAGCCCCAGCATTTT.

The rearrangement links TRBV20-1 to TRBJ1-1, with D hard to call. From germline, CDR1 is DFQATT and CDR2 SNEGSKA (reference sequence). Trimming shortened V by 2 bases and J by 11 bases, and 12 bases separated the two germline ends. This CDR3 comprises 11 residues. The CDR3 loop is CSARKPISAFF. CDR3 coding DNA: TGCAGTGCTAGAAAACCTATCTCGGCTTTCTTT.

The chain recombines TRBV18 with TRBJ2-6; 7 bases align to TRBD1. Germline V gene sequence: CDR1 KGHSH, CDR2 LQKENI. The CDR3 runs to 17 residues. V was pared by 1 base and J by 2 bases, with 5 bases of the junction left unmatched. This chain's CDR3 is CASSPLTGSPGANVLTF. DNA for the CDR3: TGTGCCAGCTCACCACTGACAGGGTCCCCTGGGGCCAACGTCCTGACTTTC.

The rearrangement links TRBV15 to TRBJ1-4, with D unclear. Trimming pared 0 bases from V and 4 bases from J, leaving 18 bases between. The germline V gene encodes CDR1 LNHNV and CDR2 YYDKDF (reference sequence). CDR3 size: 18 residues. The CDR3 here is CATSRDPPRRAFNEKLFF. The CDR3 DNA follows: TGTGCCACCAGCAGAGACCCCCCGCGGAGGGCCTTTAATGAAAAACTGTTTTTT.

This clone was found once. The chain couples TRBV5-1 to TRBJ2-1; TRBD2 matches at 12 bases. With V trimmed by 0 bases and J by 9 bases, 7 bases remained unmatched. CDR3 length: 16 amino acids. CDR1 and CDR2 from the germline V gene are SGHRS and YFSETQ. The CDR3 reads CASSLGTSGAKGEQFF. The CDR3 bases are TGCGCCAGCAGCTTGGGGACTAGCGGGGCCAAGGGTGAGCAGTTCTTC.

The chain joins TRBV4-1 to TRBJ1-2; 8 bases fit TRBD1. The CDR3 is 15 residues long. Germline values: CDR1 MGHRA, CDR2 YSYEKL. Unmatched junction bases numbered 7, after V lost 3 bases and J lost 4 bases. The CDR3 reads CASSQVGQAFYGYTF. The CDR3 bases are TGCGCCAGCAGCCAGGTGGGACAGGCCTTCTATGGCTACACCTTC.

The V and J genes are TRBV7-9 and TRBJ2-7; D is uncertain. This CDR3 has 15 residues. V gave up 2 bases and J gave up 2 bases, with 13 bases separating them. Germline CDR1 reads SEHNR; CDR2 reads FQNEAQ (reference sequence). CDR3 nucleotide sequence: TGTGCCAGCAGCTTATCGAGGACCTCCCCCTACGAGCAGTACTTC. Its protein product is CASSLSRTSPYEQYF.

J is TRBJ2-1 and V is TRBV5-8; 12 positions agree with TRBD2. CDR3 size: 16 residues. Germline CDR1 reads SGHTS; CDR2 reads YDEGEE. Trimming cost V 4 bases and J 3 bases; bases outside gene matches: 5. Here the CDR3 DNA reads TGTGCCAGCAGCCCTGGACTAGCGGGACTCTACAATGAGCAGTTCTTC. Amino acids: CASSPGLAGLYNEQFF.

This clone appeared a single time. The V call is TRBV18, the J call TRBJ2-5; D not resolved. Trimming took off 2 bases at V and 2 bases at J, with 15 bases between the two ends. Germline lookup yields CDR1 KGHSH and CDR2 LQKENI. The CDR3 runs 16 residues. CDR3 nucleotides: TGTGCCAGCTCACCATCCGTGGGTATACAGCAAGAGACCCAGTACTTC. This sequence encodes CASSPSVGIQQETQYF.

The chain has TRBV20-1 and TRBJ2-3, with D unresolved. V was cut by 4 bases and J by 14 bases, with 16 bases left in between. Germline CDR1 DFQATT, CDR2 SNEGSKA (reference sequence). The CDR3 loop spans 11 amino acids. The chain's CDR3 is CSATGPTVGYF. For the CDR3, the DNA is TGCAGTGCTACAGGACCAACCGTAGGGTATTTT.

The chain combines TRBV18 with TRBJ2-4; the D gene could be TRBD1 or TRBD2 (6 bases each). The germline V and J ends were trimmed by 3 bases and 2 bases, with 17 bases remaining between them. This CDR3 has 17 residues. Germline V gene sequence: CDR1 KGHSH, CDR2 LQKENI. This CDR3 reads CASSPPGASPTKNIQYF. The CDR3 nucleotides read TGTGCCAGCTCACCCCCGGGGGCTAGCCCTACCAAAAACATTCAGTACTTC.

The V call is TRBV4-2, the J call TRBJ1-3, with 7 bases lining up with TRBD1. This CDR3 is built from 16 residues. Looked up from germline, CDR1 is LGHNA and CDR2 is YNFKEQ. V lost 1 base to trimming and J lost 0 bases; unmatched junction nucleotides: 3. The CDR3 DNA reads as TGTGCCAGCAGCCAAGCGGGACAGTTCTCTGGAAACACCATATATTTT. Translated: CASSQAGQFSGNTIYF.

The chain employs TRBV28 and TRBJ2-1; 12 bases agree with TRBD2. CDR1 and CDR2 from the germline V gene are MDHEN and SYDVKM. The V gene end was trimmed by 7 bases and the J gene end by 6 bases; junction bases not matched to a gene: 10. The CDR3 runs to 16 residues. CDR3 sequence (DNA): TGTGCCAGCATCCTTAGTATGGGACTAGCGGGCAATGAGCAGTTCTTC. It yields the protein CASILSMGLAGNEQFF. The full variable domain, with the rest looked up from reference TRBV28 and TRBJ2-1, is DVKVTQSSRYLVKRTGEKVFLECVQDMDHENMFWYRQDPGLGLRLIYFSYDVKMKEKGDIPEGYSVSREKKERFSLILESASTNQTSMYLCASILSMGLAGNEQFFGPGTRLTVL.

The gene calls are TRBV15 and TRBJ1-2; D gene uncertain. The CDR3 sequence is 13 residues long. Germline CDR1 is LNHNV and CDR2 is YYDKDF (reference sequence). V was shortened by 5 bases and J by 7 bases, with 14 bases between the two germline ends. The CDR3 here is CATSLKYSAGYTF. In nucleotides, the CDR3 is TGTGCCACCAGCCTCAAGTACAGCGCTGGCTACACCTTC.

This chain joins TRBV6-5 and TRBJ1-5, with a tentative D call TRBD1 (5 bases). Germline CDR1 reads MNHEY; CDR2 reads SVGAGI. This CDR3 contains 16 residues. V dropped 0 bases and J dropped 6 bases, with 15 bases sitting between them. CDR3 loop: CASSYSVPGASQPQHF. The CDR3 DNA sequence: TGTGCCAGCAGTTACTCGGTGCCCGGGGCGAGTCAGCCCCAGCATTTT.

The chain uses TRBV6-6 and TRBJ2-7, with D perhaps TRBD2 (8 bases). CDR3 size: 14 residues. Trimming pared 7 bases from V and 5 bases from J, leaving 18 bases between. The V gene's germline CDR1 is MNHNY and CDR2 SVGAGI (reference sequence). CDR3 coding DNA: TGTGCCAGCACCGACAGGGACGGGGGGGACGAGCAGTACTTC. Translation: CASTDRDGGDEQYF.

Turning to this clone: Other DNA sequences in this sample translate to the same CDR3. The chain joins TRBV7-3 to TRBJ2-5, with D possibly being TRBD2 (6 bases). CDR3 size: 14 residues. Trimming removed 2 bases at V and 5 bases at J, with 12 bases between. From germline, CDR1 is SGHTA and CDR2 FQGTGA. The CDR3 sequence: CASSLSGGEETQYF. In DNA, the CDR3 is TGTGCCAGCAGCTTATCCGGAGGGGAGGAGACCCAGTACTTC.